Listed below are T cell receptor beta chains from one sample, sequenced in a study of naive and memory T cell subsets. MiXCR, applied by TCRdb to the UMI-ligation and nested PCR reads, yields one record per CDR3 protein. Here the sample spans some 110,000 distinct CDR3 sequences, about 14% being singletons. The sample consisted of naive CD8+ T cells from blood. The receptors here all came from a human donor in good health. CDR3s include the opening cysteine and the closing phenylalanine or tryptophan. D genes are given only for firm matches. Clone size appears in some rows only: once, few, many, or a class for an expanded clone.

13,NA,few,TRBV14,TRBJ2-7,CASSHTRISEQYF,TGTGCCAGCAGCCATACCCGAATTTCGGAGCAGTACTTC
16,TRBD2,few,TRBV9,TRBJ2-3,CASSVVPGGTGDTQYF,TGTGCCAGCAGCGTAGTCCCGGGAGGCACGGGAGATACGCAGTATTTT
15,NA,NA,TRBV15,TRBJ1-2,CATSILRPPSVGYTF,TGTGCCACCAGCATCCTCCGGCCCCCTTCGGTGGGCTACACCTTC
15,NA,few,TRBV24-1,TRBJ1-1,CATSDSTKGDAEAFF,TGTGCCACCAGTGATTCCACTAAGGGGGACGCTGAAGCTTTCTTT
16,TRBD1,few,TRBV7-9,TRBJ1-1,CASSLGGGTENTEAFF,TGTGCCAGCAGCTTAGGGGGCGGGACAGAGAACACTGAAGCTTTCTTT
21,TRBD1,many,TRBV23-1,TRBJ2-1,CASSQSSERQGANSSYNEQFF,TGCGCCAGCAGTCAATCTTCCGAGCGACAGGGGGCAAACAGCTCCTACAATGAGCAGTTCTTC
17,NA,NA,TRBV2,TRBJ2-2,CASSDPVGRSYTGELFF,TGTGCCAGCAGTGACCCTGTTGGCAGGAGCTACACCGGGGAGCTGTTTTTT
17,TRBD2,NA,TRBV11-1,TRBJ2-3,CASTIRTGTPGGDTQYF,TGTGCCAGCACTATCAGAACCGGGACTCCGGGGGGAGATACGCAGTATTTT
14,NA,few,TRBV7-3,TRBJ2-1,CASSLTGAGNEQFF,TGTGCCAGCAGCTTGACCGGGGCGGGCAATGAGCAGTTCTTC
17,TRBD1,NA,TRBV4-1,TRBJ1-6,CASSHRDGTDYNSPLHF,TGCGCCAGCAGCCACCGAGATGGGACAGATTATAATTCACCCCTCCACTTT
14,NA,NA,TRBV4-3,TRBJ2-7,CASSQGGSGYEQYF,TGCGCCAGCAGCCAAGGGGGGTCGGGTTACGAGCAGTACTTC
15,NA,few,TRBV6-5,TRBJ1-1,CASSYSRAGGTEAFF,TGTGCCAGCAGTTACTCGAGGGCCGGAGGGACTGAAGCTTTCTTT
14,TRBD1,few,TRBV2,TRBJ2-1,CASHTGQNYNEQFF,TGTGCCAGCCATACGGGACAGAACTACAATGAGCAGTTCTTC
13,NA,few,TRBV28,TRBJ1-2,CASTNSYGLGYTF,TGTGCCAGCACCAACTCCTACGGGCTAGGCTACACCTTC
12,NA,many,TRBV12-3/TRBV12-4,TRBJ2-1,CASTRSYNEQFF,TGTGCCAGCACCCGATCCTACAATGAGCAGTTCTTC
14,NA,many,TRBV9,TRBJ2-7,CASSVDPSFYEQYF,TGTGCCAGCAGCGTAGATCCTAGCTTCTACGAGCAGTACTTC
14,TRBD1,few,TRBV2,TRBJ1-5,CASRQGVSNQPQHF,TGTGCCAGCCGTCAGGGGGTGAGCAATCAGCCCCAGCATTTT
15,NA,NA,TRBV4-2,TRBJ2-6,CASSLQGGGANVLTF,TGTGCCAGCAGCCTACAGGGAGGTGGGGCCAACGTCCTGACTTTC
16,TRBD2,many,TRBV12-3/TRBV12-4,TRBJ2-3,CASRRGTSGSGDTQYF,TGTGCCAGCAGACGGGGGACTAGCGGGAGTGGGGATACGCAGTATTTT
18,TRBD1,many,TRBV29-1,TRBJ2-1,CSVEGTGAAGSTYNEQFF,TGCAGCGTTGAGGGGACAGGGGCCGCCGGATCGACTTACAATGAGCAGTTCTTC
16,NA,NA,TRBV20-1,TRBJ1-4,CSASWGAGNGTGKLFF,TGCAGTGCTAGTTGGGGGGCCGGAAATGGAACTGGAAAACTGTTTTTT
13,TRBD1,few,TRBV29-1,TRBJ1-2,CSAITGESLGYTF,TGCAGCGCCATAACAGGGGAAAGTCTTGGCTACACCTTC
13,NA,few,TRBV7-8,TRBJ2-3,CASGGLNTDTQYF,TGTGCCAGTGGGGGACTTAACACAGATACGCAGTATTTT
14,TRBD1,NA,TRBV20-1,TRBJ2-1,CSATWTGSYNEQFF,TGCAGTGCTACCTGGACAGGCTCCTACAATGAGCAGTTCTTC
17,NA,NA,TRBV21-1,TRBJ1-2,CASSKAPLLQGAAGYTF,TGTGCCAGCAGCAAAGCCCCACTCTTACAGGGGGCGGCTGGCTACACCTTC
14,NA,few,TRBV19,TRBJ1-6,CASLSDPSNSPLHF,TGTGCCAGTCTGTCGGATCCTAGTAATTCACCCCTCCACTTT
15,TRBD1,NA,TRBV3-1,TRBJ1-5,CASSPTGPSNQPQHF,TGTGCCAGCAGCCCGACAGGGCCCAGCAATCAGCCCCAGCATTTT
16,TRBD1,NA,TRBV16,TRBJ2-5,CASSQWKDRIPETQYF,TGTGCCAGCAGCCAATGGAAGGACAGGATTCCAGAGACCCAGTACTTC
16,TRBD2,NA,TRBV7-9,TRBJ2-7,CASTLAGGLLFYEQYF,TGTGCCAGCACCCTAGCGGGGGGGCTCTTGTTCTACGAGCAGTACTTC
14,NA,NA,TRBV27,TRBJ2-7,CASSPGQFRSEQYF,TGTGCCAGCAGTCCCGGACAGTTTAGAAGCGAGCAGTACTTC
11,NA,many,TRBV19,TRBJ2-3,CASSITDTQYF,TGTGCCAGTAGTATCACAGATACGCAGTATTTT